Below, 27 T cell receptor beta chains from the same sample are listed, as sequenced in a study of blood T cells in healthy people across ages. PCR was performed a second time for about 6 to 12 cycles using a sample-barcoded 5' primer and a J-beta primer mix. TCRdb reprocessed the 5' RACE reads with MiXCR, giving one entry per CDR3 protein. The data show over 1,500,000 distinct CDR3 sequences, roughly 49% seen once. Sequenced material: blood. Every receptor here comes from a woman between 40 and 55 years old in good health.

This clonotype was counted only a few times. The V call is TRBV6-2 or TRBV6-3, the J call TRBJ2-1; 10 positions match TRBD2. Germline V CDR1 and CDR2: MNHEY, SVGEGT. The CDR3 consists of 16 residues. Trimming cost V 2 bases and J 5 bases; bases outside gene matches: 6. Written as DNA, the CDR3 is TGTGCCAGCAGTTACGGAGCGGGGGGGCCGGACAATGAGCAGTTCTTC. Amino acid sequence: CASSYGAGGPDNEQFF.

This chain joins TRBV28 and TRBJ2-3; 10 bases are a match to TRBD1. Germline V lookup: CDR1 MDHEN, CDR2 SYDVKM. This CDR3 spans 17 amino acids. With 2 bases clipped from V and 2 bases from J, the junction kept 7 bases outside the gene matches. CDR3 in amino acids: CASSLQPGQGFTDTQYF. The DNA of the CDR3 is TGTGCCAGCAGTTTACAACCGGGACAGGGGTTCACAGATACGCAGTATTTT. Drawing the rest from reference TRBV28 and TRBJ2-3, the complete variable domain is DVKVTQSSRYLVKRTGEKVFLECVQDMDHENMFWYRQDPGLGLRLIYFSYDVKMKEKGDIPEGYSVSREKKERFSLILESASTNQTSMYLCASSLQPGQGFTDTQYFGPGTRLTVL.

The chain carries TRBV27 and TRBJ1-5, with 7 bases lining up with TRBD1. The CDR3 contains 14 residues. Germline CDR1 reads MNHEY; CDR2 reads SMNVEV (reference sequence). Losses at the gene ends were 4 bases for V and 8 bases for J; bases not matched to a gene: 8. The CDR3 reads CASSSTQGWEPQHF. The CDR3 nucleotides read TGTGCCAGCAGTTCAACACAGGGGTGGGAGCCCCAGCATTTT.

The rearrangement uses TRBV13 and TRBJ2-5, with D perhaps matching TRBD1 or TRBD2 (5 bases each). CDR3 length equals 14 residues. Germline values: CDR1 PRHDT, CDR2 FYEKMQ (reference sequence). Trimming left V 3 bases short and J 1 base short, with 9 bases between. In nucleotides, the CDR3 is TGTGCCAGCAGCTTCCGGGGCAGCCAAGAGACCCAGTACTTC. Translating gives CASSFRGSQETQYF.

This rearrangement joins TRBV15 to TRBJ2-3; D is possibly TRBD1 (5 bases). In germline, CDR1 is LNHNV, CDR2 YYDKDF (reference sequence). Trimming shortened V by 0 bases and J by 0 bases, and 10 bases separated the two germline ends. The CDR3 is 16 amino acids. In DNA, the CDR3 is TGTGCCACCAGCAGAGATAAGGGGCTTAGCACAGATACGCAGTATTTT. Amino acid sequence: CATSRDKGLSTDTQYF. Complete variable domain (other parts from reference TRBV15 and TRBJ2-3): DAMVIQNPRYQVTQFGKPVTLSCSQTLNHNVMYWYQQKSSQAPKLLFHYYDKDFNNEADTPDNFQSRRPNTSFCFLDIRSPGLGDTAMYLCATSRDKGLSTDTQYFGPGTRLTVL.

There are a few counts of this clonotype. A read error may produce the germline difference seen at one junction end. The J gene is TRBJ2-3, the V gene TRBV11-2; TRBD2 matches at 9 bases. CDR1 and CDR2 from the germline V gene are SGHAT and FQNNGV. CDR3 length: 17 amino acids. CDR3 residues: CASSFPYRRGGTDTQYF. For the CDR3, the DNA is TGTGCCAGCAGCTTTCCGTATCGGCGGGGGGGCACGGATACGCAGTATTTT.

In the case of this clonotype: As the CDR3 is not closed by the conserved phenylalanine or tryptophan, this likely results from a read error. The CDR3: CSELGLVDNEQFS. CDR3 DNA: TGCAGTGAGCTAGGACTAGTTGATAATGAGCAGTTCTCC. The gene calls are TRBV20-1 and TRBJ2-1, with TRBD2 matching over 7 bases. The ends lost 7 bases at V and 7 bases at J; junction bases unmatched: 10. This CDR3 region has 13 residues. CDR1 is DFQATT and CDR2 is SNEGSKA in the germline V gene (reference sequence).

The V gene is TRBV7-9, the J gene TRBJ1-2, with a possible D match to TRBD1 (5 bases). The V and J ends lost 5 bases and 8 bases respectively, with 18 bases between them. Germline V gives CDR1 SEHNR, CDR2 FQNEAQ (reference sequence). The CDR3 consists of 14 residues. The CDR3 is CASSPGRDGKGYTF. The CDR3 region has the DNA TGTGCCAGCAGCCCAGGTCGGGACGGGAAGGGCTACACCTTC. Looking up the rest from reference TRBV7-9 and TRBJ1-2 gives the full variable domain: DTGVSQNPRHKITKRGQNVTFRCDPISEHNRLYWYRQTLGQGPEFLTYFQNEAQLEKSRLLSDRFSAERPKGSFSTLEIQRTEQGDSAMYLCASSPGRDGKGYTFGSGTRLTVV.

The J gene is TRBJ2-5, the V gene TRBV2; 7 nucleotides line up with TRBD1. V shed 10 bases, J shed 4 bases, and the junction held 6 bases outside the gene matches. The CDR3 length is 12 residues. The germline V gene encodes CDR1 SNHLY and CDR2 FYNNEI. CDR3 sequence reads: CATPRGRETQYF. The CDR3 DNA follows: TGTGCCACTCCTAGGGGGCGAGAGACCCAGTACTTC.

CDR3 residues: CSAAAGGSYEQYF. Here the CDR3 DNA reads TGCAGTGCCGCGGCCGGGGGCTCCTACGAGCAGTACTTC. The chain joins TRBV20-1 to TRBJ2-7; D is possibly TRBD2 (6 bases). Between the trimmed V and J ends, which lost 6 bases and 0 bases, there was a span of 12 bases. The CDR3 loop spans 13 amino acids. CDR1 DFQATT and CDR2 SNEGSKA come from the germline V gene (reference sequence).

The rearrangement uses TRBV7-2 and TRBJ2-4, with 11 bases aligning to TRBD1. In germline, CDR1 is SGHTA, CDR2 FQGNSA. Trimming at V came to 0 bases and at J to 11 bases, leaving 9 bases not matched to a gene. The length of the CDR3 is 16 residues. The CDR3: CASSLAGQGAKCLQYF. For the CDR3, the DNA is TGTGCCAGCAGCTTAGCCGGACAGGGGGCTAAGTGCCTTCAGTACTTC.

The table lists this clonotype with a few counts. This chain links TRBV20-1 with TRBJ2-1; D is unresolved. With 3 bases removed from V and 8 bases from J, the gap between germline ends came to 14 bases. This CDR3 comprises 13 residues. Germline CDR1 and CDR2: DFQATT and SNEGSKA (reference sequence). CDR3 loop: CSARGFRVDEQFF. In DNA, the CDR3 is TGCAGTGCTAGGGGCTTCCGGGTGGATGAGCAGTTCTTC.

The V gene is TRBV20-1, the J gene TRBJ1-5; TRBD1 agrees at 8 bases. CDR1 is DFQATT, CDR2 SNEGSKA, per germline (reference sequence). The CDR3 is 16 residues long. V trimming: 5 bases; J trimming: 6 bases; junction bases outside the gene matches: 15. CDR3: CSALPDRVKSRQPQHF. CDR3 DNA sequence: TGCAGTGCTCTCCCGGACAGGGTAAAATCTCGTCAGCCCCAGCATTTT.

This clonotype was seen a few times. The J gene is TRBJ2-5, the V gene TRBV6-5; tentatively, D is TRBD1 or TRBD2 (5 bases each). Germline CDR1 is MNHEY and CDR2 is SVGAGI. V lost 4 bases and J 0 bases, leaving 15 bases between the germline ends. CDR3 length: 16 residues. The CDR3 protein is CASSSTSGAYQETQYF. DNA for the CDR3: TGTGCCAGCAGTTCGACCTCCGGGGCCTACCAAGAGACCCAGTACTTC.

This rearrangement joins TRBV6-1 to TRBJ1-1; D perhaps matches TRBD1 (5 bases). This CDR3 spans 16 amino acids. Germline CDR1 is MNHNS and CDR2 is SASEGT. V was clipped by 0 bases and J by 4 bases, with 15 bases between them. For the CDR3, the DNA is TGTGCCAGCAGTGAAGCTTCGGACAAGTGGAGCACTGAAGCTTTCTTT. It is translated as CASSEASDKWSTEAFF.

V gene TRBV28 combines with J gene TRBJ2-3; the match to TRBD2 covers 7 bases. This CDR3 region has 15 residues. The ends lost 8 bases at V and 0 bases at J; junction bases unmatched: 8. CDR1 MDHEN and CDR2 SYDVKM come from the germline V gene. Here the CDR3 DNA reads TGTGCCAGCCCTGGGGGGGGTGAGAGCACAGATACGCAGTATTTT. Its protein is CASPGGGESTDTQYF.

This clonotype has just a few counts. The CDR3 region is CASSQRRITDTQYF. CDR3 in DNA: TGCGCCAGCAGCCAAAGACGGATCACAGATACGCAGTATTTT. The J gene is TRBJ2-3, the V gene TRBV5-1; D unclear. The V and J ends lost 4 bases and 2 bases respectively, with 11 bases between them. The CDR3 covers 14 residues. In germline, CDR1 is SGHRS, CDR2 YFSETQ.

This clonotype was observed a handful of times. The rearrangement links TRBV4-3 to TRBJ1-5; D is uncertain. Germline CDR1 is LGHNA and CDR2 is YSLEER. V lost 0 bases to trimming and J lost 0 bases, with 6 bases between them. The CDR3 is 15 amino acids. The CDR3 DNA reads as TGCGCCAGCAGCCAAGATCGGAATAGCAATCAGCCCCAGCATTTT. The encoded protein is CASSQDRNSNQPQHF.

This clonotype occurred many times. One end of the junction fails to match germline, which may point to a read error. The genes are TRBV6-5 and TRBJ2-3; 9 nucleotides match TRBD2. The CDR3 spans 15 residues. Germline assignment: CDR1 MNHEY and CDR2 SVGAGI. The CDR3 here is CASSLGLAGPDTQYF. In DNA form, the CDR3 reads TGCGCCAGCAGCTTGGGGCTAGCGGGGCCAGATACGCAGTATTTT.

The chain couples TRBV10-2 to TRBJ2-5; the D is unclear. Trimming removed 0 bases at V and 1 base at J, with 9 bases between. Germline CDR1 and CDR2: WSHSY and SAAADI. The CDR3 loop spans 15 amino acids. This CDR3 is CASSESLGFQETQYF. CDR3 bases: TGCGCCAGCAGTGAGTCACTGGGGTTCCAAGAGACCCAGTACTTC.

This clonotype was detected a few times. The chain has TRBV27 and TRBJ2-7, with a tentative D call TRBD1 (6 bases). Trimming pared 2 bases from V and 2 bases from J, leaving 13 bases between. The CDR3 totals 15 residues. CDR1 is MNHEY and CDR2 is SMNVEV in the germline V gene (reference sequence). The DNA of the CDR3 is TGTGCCAGCAGTTTAGCGGCAGGGGTAGCCTACGAGCAGTACTTC. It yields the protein CASSLAAGVAYEQYF.

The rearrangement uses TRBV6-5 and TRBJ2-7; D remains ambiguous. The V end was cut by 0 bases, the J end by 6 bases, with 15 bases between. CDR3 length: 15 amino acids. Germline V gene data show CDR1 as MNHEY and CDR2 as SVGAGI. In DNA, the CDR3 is TGTGCCAGCAGTTACTCGTTGCGTCTGCCGGGCGAGCAGTACTTC. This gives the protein CASSYSLRLPGEQYF.

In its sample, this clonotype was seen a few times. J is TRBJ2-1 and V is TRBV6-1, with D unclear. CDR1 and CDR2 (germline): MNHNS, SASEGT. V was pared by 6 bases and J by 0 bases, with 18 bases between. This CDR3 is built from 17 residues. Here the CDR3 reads CASSDIGPLSSYNEQFF. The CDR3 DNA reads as TGTGCCAGCAGCGATATCGGACCGTTAAGCTCCTACAATGAGCAGTTCTTC.

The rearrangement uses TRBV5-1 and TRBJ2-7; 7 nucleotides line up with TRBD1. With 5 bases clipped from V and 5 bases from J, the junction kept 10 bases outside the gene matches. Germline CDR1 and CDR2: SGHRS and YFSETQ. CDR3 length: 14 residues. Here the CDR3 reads CASSAGTESDEQYF. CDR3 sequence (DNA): TGCGCCAGCAGTGCTGGGACAGAATCCGACGAGCAGTACTTC.

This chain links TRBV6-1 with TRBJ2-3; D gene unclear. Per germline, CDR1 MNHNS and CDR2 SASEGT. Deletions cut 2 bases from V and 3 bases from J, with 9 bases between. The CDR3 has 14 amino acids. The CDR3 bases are TGTGCCAGCAGTGAACCAGTCATTACAGATACGCAGTATTTT. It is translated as CASSEPVITDTQYF.

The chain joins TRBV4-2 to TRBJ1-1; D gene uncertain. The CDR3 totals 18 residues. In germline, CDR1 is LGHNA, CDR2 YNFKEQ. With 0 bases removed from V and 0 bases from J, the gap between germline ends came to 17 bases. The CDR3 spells CASSQDSIRAAMNTEAFF. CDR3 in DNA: TGTGCCAGCAGCCAAGATTCCATTAGGGCAGCCATGAACACTGAAGCTTTCTTT.

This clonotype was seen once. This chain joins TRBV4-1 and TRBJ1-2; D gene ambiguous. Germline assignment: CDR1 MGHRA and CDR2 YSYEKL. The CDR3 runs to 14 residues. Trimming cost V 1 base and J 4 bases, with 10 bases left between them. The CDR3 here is CASSQGHGRYGYTF. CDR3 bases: TGCGCCAGCAGCCAAGGGCACGGACGCTATGGCTACACCTTC.